A single sample gave rise to the 2 T cell receptor beta chains below, sequenced in a study of T cells in Graves' hyperthyroidism and ophthalmopathy. TCR beta CDR3 regions were amplified from RNA transcripts. During a first-round RT-PCR of the TCR CDR3, the HTBI primer set was used. MiXCR, applied by TCRdb to the multiplex PCR reads, yields one record per CDR3 protein. The data show under 400,000 distinct CDR3 sequences, 15% to 20% seen once. The sequencing sample was made of blood. The receptors were sampled from a woman aged 45-65 years with Graves' hyperthyroidism.

The chain employs TRBV29-1 and TRBJ1-2, with no clear D. Deletions cut 3 bases from V and 7 bases from J, with 15 bases between. This CDR3 is built from 13 residues. CDR1 is SQVTM, CDR2 ANQGSEA, per germline. CDR3 residues: CSVDLGVGFGYTF. CDR3 coding DNA: TGCAGCGTTGATTTGGGCGTGGGGTTTGGCTACACCTTC. Combining the CDR3 with reference TRBV29-1 and TRBJ1-2 gives the whole variable domain SAVISQKPSRDICQRGTSLTIQCQVDSQVTMMFWYRQQPGQSLTLIATANQGSEATYESGFVIDKFPISRPNLTFSTLTVSNMSPEDSSIYLCSVDLGVGFGYTFGSGTRLTVV.

This clonotype turned up a few times. This chain uses TRBV28 with TRBJ1-4; D is unclear. The ends were cut back, 6 bases at V and 8 bases at J, with 16 bases in the middle. The CDR3 has 14 amino acids. The V gene's germline CDR1 is MDHEN and CDR2 SYDVKM. This chain's CDR3 is CASRVQPGEEKLFF. The CDR3 region has the DNA TGTGCCAGCAGGGTTCAACCAGGAGAGGAAAAACTGTTTTTT.